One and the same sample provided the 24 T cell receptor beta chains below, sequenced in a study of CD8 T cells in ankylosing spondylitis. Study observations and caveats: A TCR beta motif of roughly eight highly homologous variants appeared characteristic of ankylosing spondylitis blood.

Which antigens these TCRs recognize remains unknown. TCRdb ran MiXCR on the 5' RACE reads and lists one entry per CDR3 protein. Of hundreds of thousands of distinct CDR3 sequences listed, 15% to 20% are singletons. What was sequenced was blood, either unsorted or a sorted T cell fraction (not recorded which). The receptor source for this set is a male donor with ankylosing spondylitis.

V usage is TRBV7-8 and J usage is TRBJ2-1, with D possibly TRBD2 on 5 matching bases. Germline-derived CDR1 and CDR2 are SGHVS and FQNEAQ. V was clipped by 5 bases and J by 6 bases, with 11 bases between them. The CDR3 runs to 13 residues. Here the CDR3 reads CASSGTRANEQFF. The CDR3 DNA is TGTGCCAGCAGCGGAACTAGGGCCAATGAGCAGTTCTTC.

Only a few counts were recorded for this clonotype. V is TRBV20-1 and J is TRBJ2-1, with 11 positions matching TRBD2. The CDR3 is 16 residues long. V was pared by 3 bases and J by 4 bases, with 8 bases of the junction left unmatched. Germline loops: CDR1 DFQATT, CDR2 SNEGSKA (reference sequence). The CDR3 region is CSASPLASGRYNEQFF. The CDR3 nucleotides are TGCAGTGCTAGCCCCCTGGCTAGCGGGAGGTACAATGAGCAGTTCTTC.

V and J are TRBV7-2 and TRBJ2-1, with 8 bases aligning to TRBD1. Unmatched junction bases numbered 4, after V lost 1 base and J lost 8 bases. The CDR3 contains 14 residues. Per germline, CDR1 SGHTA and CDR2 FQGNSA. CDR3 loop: CASSLDQGADEQFF. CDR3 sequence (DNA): TGTGCCAGCAGCTTAGACCAGGGGGCTGATGAGCAGTTCTTC.

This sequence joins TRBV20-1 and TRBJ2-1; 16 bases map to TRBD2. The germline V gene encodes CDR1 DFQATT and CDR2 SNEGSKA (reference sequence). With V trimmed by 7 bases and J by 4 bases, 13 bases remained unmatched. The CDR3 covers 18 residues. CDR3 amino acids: CSGPVPGLAGGSYNEQFF. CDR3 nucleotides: TGCAGTGGCCCCGTCCCGGGACTAGCGGGAGGGTCTTACAATGAGCAGTTCTTC.

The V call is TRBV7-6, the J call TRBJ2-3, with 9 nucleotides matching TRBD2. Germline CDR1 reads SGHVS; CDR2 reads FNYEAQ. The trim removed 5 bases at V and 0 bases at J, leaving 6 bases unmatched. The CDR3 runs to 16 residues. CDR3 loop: CASSPRTSASTDTQYF. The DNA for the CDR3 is TGTGCCAGCAGCCCAAGGACTAGCGCTAGCACAGATACGCAGTATTTT.

The CDR3 sequence is CASSSRDRVRNEQFF. Here the CDR3 DNA reads TGCGCCAGCAGCTCCCGGGACAGGGTACGCAATGAGCAGTTCTTC. The chain has TRBV5-1 and TRBJ2-1; 9 nucleotides line up with TRBD1. There are 15 residues in the CDR3. The J segment lost 6 bases and the V segment lost 3 bases, leaving 7 bases of the junction unmatched. CDR1 SGHRS and CDR2 YFSETQ come from the germline V gene.

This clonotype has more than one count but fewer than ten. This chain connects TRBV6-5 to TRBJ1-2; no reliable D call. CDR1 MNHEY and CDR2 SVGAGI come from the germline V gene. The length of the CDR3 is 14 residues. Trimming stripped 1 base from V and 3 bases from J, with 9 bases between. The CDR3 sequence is CASSYFGSDYGYTF. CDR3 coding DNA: TGTGCCAGCAGTTACTTCGGGTCGGACTATGGCTACACCTTC.

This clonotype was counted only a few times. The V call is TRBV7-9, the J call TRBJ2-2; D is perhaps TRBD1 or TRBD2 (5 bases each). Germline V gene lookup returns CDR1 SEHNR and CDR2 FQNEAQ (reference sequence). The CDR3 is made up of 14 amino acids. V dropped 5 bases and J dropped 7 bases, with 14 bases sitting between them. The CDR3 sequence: CASSPRSGGGELFF. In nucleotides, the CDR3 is TGTGCCAGCAGCCCACGGAGTGGGGGCGGGGAGCTGTTTTTT. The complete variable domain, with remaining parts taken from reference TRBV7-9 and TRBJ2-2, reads DTGVSQNPRHKITKRGQNVTFRCDPISEHNRLYWYRQTLGQGPEFLTYFQNEAQLEKSRLLSDRFSAERPKGSFSTLEIQRTEQGDSAMYLCASSPRSGGGELFFGEGSRLTVL.

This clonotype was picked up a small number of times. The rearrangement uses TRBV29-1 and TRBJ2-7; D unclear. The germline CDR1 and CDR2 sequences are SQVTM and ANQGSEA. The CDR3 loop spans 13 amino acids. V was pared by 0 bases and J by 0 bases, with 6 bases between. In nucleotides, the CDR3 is TGCAGCGTTGAAGACAAAATCTCCTACGAGCAGTACTTC. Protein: CSVEDKISYEQYF.

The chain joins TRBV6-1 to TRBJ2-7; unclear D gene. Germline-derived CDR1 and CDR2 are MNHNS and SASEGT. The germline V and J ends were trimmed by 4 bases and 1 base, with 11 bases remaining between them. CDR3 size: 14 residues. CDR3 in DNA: TGTGCCAGCAGTGTAAGAGGACCTTCCTACGAGCAGTACTTC. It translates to CASSVRGPSYEQYF.

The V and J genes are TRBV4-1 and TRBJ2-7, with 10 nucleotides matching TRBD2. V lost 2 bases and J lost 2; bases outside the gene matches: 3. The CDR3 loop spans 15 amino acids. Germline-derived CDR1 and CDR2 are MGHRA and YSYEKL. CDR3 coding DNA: TGCGCCAGCAGCCAAAGGACTAGCGGCACCTACGAGCAGTACTTC. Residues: CASSQRTSGTYEQYF.

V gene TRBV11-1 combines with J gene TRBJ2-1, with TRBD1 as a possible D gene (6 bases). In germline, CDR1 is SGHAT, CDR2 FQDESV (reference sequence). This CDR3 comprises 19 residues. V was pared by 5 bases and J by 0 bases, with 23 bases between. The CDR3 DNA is TGTGCCAGCAGCCGCCCCGGGACAACTATCGACAGCTCCTACAATGAGCAGTTCTTC. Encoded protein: CASSRPGTTIDSSYNEQFF. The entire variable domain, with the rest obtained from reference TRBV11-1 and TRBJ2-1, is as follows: EAEVAQSPRYKITEKSQAVAFWCDPISGHATLYWYRQILGQGPELLVQFQDESVVDDSQLPKDRFSAERLKGVDSTLKIQPAELGDSAMYLCASSRPGTTIDSSYNEQFFGPGTRLTVL.

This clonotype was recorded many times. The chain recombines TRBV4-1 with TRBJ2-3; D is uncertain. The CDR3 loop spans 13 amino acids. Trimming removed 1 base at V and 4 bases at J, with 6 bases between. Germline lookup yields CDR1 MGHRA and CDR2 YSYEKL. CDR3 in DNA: TGCGCCAGCAGCCAAGTTCGAGCAGATACGCAGTATTTT. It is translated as CASSQVRADTQYF.

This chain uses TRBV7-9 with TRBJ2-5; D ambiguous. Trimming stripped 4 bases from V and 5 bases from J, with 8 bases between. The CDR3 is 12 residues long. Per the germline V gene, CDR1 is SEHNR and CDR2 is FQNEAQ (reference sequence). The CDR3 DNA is TGTGCCAGCAGCTCCCTGCCGGAGACCCAGTACTTC. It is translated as CASSSLPETQYF.

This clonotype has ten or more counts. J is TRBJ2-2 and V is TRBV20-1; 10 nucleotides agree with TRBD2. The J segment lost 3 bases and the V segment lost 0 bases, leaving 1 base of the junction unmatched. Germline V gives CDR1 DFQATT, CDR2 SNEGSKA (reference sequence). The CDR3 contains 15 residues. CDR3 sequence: CSARDLAGDTGELFF. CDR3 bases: TGCAGTGCTAGAGATCTAGCGGGAGACACCGGGGAGCTGTTTTTT.

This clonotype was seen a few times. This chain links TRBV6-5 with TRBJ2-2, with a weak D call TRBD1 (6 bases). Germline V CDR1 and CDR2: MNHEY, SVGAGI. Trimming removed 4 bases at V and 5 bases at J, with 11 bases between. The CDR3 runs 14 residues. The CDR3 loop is CASSFTGPTGELFF. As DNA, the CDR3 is TGTGCCAGCAGTTTTACAGGGCCAACCGGGGAGCTGTTTTTT.

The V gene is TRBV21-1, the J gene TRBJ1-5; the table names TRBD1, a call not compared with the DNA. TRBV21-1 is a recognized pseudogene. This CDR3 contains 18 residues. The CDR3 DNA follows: TGTGCCAGCAGCTCCTCGGGACAGGGGTCATATAGCAATCAGCCCCAGCATTTT. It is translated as CASSSSGQGSYSNQPQHF.

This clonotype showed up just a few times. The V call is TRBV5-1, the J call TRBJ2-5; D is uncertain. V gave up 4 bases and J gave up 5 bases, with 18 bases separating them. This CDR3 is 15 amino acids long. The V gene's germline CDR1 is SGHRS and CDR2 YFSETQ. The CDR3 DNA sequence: TGCGCCAGCAGCCTACCGTCTACGGGCGAGGAGACCCAGTACTTC. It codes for CASSLPSTGEETQYF.

The CDR3 DNA follows: TGTGCCAGCAGCCCTGGCTTGACCCAGTACTTC. Its translation is CASSPGLTQYF. This chain connects TRBV7-3 to TRBJ2-5; unclear D gene. Germline assignment: CDR1 SGHTA and CDR2 FQGTGA. V lost 5 bases and J lost 7, with 8 bases in between. The CDR3 extends over 11 amino acids.

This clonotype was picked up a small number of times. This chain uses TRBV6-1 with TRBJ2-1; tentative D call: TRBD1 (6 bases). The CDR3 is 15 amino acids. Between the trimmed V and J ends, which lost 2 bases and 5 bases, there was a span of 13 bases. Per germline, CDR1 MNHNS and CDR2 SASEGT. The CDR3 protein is CASSESWGPHNEQFF. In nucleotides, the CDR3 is TGTGCCAGCAGTGAATCCTGGGGGCCCCACAATGAGCAGTTCTTC.

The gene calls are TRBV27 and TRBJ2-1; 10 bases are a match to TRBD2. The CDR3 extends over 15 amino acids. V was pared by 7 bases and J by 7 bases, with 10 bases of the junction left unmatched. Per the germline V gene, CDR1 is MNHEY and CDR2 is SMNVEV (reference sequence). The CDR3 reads CASTPGASGSNEQFF. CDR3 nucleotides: TGTGCCAGCACCCCCGGGGCTAGCGGGAGTAATGAGCAGTTCTTC.

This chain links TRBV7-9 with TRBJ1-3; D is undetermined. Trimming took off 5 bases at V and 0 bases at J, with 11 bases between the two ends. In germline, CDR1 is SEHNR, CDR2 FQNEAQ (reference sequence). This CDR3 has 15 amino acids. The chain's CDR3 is CASSPSDPSGNTIYF. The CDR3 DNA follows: TGTGCCAGCAGCCCTTCGGACCCCTCTGGAAACACCATATATTTT. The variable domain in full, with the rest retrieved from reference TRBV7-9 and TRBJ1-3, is DTGVSQNPRHKITKRGQNVTFRCDPISEHNRLYWYRQTLGQGPEFLTYFQNEAQLEKSRLLSDRFSAERPKGSFSTLEIQRTEQGDSAMYLCASSPSDPSGNTIYFGEGSWLTVV.

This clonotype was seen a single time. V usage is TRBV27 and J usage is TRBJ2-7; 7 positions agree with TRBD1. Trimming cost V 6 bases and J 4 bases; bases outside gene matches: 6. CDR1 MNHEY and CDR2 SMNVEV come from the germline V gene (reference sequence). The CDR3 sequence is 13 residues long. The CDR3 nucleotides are TGTGCCAGCAGGGTCACAGGGGCGTACGAGCAGTACTTC. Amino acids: CASRVTGAYEQYF.

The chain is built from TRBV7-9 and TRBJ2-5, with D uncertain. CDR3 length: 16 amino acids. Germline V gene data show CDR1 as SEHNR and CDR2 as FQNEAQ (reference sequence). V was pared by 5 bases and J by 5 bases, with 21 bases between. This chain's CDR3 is CASSPSVSETWETQYF. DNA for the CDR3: TGTGCCAGCAGCCCCAGCGTCAGTGAGACGTGGGAGACCCAGTACTTC.